This is a list of T cell receptor beta chains from one sample in a study of T cells expressing NK-cell markers. No DNA is given; TCRdb re-called the 5' RACE reads and lists each CDR3 protein once. This sample's table reports almost 450,000 distinct CDR3 sequences. Material for sequencing was blood T cells: a sorted CD56 or NKG2C T cell subset, CD4+ or CD8+ T cells, or bulk PBMC T cells (not recorded which). These TCRs come from a woman aged 18 to 75 in good health. CDR3s include the opening cysteine and the closing phenylalanine or tryptophan. The order of the fields is V gene, J gene, CDR3 protein.

V: TRBV12-3/TRBV12-4; J: TRBJ2-6; CDR3: CASGPGRPQSSGANVLTF
V: TRBV4-3; J: TRBJ1-1; CDR3: CASSHSGRGAEAFF
V: TRBV7-9; J: TRBJ2-7; CDR3: CASSPPGGHLTYEQYF
V: TRBV29-1; J: TRBJ2-7; CDR3: CSVEDAGDSSYEQYF
V: TRBV5-1; J: TRBJ2-5; CDR3: CASSLKGQAIQETQYF
V: TRBV28; J: TRBJ2-7; CDR3: CASRTPDREIGEQYF
V: TRBV20-1; J: TRBJ1-2; CDR3: CSARDTGGYGYTF
V: TRBV30; J: TRBJ2-4; CDR3: CAWRGRVAKNIQYF
V: TRBV18; J: TRBJ2-2; CDR3: CASSPLSAWRGTGELFF
V: TRBV7-7; J: TRBJ2-2; CDR3: CASSPRGGPKTGELFF
V: TRBV10-3; J: TRBJ2-4; CDR3: CAIAPTEDIQYF
V: TRBV9; J: TRBJ2-7; CDR3: CASSVGTSGRVGEQYF
V: TRBV12-3/TRBV12-4; J: TRBJ2-1; CDR3: CASRTARVGKQFF
V: TRBV3-1; J: TRBJ2-2; CDR3: CASSHITSGGTNTGELFF
V: TRBV20-1; J: TRBJ1-1; CDR3: CSAPGQGDTEAFF
V: TRBV2; J: TRBJ2-5; CDR3: CASNGRAQETQYF
V: TRBV6-1; J: TRBJ2-1; CDR3: CASTSRENNEQFF
V: TRBV20-1; J: TRBJ2-1; CDR3: CSASVGLANEQFF
V: TRBV20-1; J: TRBJ2-1; CDR3: CTGRTSSYNEQFF
V: TRBV7-9; J: TRBJ2-1; CDR3: CASSLSTGSGNEQFF
V: TRBV5-1; J: TRBJ2-1; CDR3: CASSFELAGYNEQFF
V: TRBV12-3/TRBV12-4; J: TRBJ2-7; CDR3: CASSPGPRWGEQYF
V: TRBV13; J: TRBJ2-1; CDR3: CASSSPLRLVNHNEQFF
V: TRBV14; J: TRBJ2-3; CDR3: CASSTTGTGGPYGQYF
V: TRBV7-9; J: TRBJ1-4; CDR3: CASSSYRASNEKLFF
V: TRBV2; J: TRBJ1-3; CDR3: CASSDGTGNTIYF
V: TRBV10-3; J: TRBJ2-3; CDR3: CAISESLGTDTQYF